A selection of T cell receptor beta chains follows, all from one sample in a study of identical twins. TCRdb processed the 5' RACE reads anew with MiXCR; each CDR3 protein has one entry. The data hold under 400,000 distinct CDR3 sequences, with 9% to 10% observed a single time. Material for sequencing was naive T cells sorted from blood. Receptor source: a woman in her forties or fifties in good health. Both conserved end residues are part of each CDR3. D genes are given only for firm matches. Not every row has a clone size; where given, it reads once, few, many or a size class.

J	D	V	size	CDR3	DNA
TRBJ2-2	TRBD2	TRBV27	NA	CASRGTSGSDSPGELFF	TGTGCCAGCAGAGGGACTAGCGGGAGTGATTCCCCCGGGGAGCTGTTTTTT
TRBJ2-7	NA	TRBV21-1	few	CASSQSAGTKNYEQYF	TGTGCCAGCAGCCAGTCAGCCGGGACAAAGAATTACGAGCAGTACTTC
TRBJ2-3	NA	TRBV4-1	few	CASSPATSSADTQYF	TGCGCCAGCAGCCCGGCCACTAGCTCCGCAGATACGCAGTATTTT
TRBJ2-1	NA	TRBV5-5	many	CASIFRYEQFF	TGTGCCAGCATCTTTAGGTATGAGCAGTTCTTC
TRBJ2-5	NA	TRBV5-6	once	CASSLVLATGTMETQYF	TGTGCCAGCAGCTTGGTCCTAGCGACCGGGACGATGGAGACCCAGTACTTC
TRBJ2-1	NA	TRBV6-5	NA	CASSYGGSRNEQFF	TGTGCCAGCAGTTACGGGGGGAGTCGCAATGAGCAGTTCTTC
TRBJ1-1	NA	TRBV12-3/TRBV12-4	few	CASSLGMGVSDMNTEAFF	TGTGCCAGCAGTTTAGGCATGGGGGTTTCAGACATGAACACTGAAGCTTTCTTT
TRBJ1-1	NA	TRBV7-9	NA	CALQGMGTEAFF	TGTGCCTTACAGGGTATGGGCACTGAAGCTTTCTTT
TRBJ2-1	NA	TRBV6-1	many	CASKGPLFF	TGTGCCAGCAAGGGGCCTCTGTTCTTC
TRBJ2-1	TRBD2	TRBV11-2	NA	CASSLSPLAAAYNEQFF	TGTGCCAGCAGCTTAAGCCCGCTAGCGGCTGCGTACAATGAGCAGTTCTTC
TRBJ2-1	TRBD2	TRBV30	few	CAWSALGLAGVDF	TGTGCCTGGAGTGCTCTCGGACTAGCGGGAGTTGACTTC
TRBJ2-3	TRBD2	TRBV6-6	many	CASRTLAGGSTDTQYF	TGTGCCAGCCGAACCCTAGCGGGAGGGAGCACAGATACGCAGTATTTT
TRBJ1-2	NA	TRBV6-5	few	CASSYSRVYGYTF	TGTGCCAGCAGTTACTCCAGGGTTTATGGCTACACCTTC
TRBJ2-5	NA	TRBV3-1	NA	CASSQAGLSQETQYF	TGTGCCAGCAGCCAAGCGGGACTGTCCCAAGAGACCCAGTACTTC
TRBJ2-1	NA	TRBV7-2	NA	CASSRDSRRNEQFF	TGTGCCAGCAGCCGGGACTCCCGGCGGAATGAGCAGTTCTTC
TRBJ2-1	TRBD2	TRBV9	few	CASSGRGVAGYNEQFF	TGTGCCAGCAGCGGACGGGGGGTAGCAGGATACAATGAGCAGTTCTTC
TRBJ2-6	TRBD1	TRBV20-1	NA	CSARRQGVAGANVLTF	TGCAGTGCTAGACGGCAGGGGGTAGCTGGGGCCAACGTCCTGACTTTC
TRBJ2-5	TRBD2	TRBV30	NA	CAWSALAGAPQETQYF	TGTGCCTGGAGTGCCCTAGCGGGAGCTCCCCAAGAGACCCAGTACTTC
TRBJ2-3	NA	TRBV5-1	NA	CASSLAGTRAFSPTDTQYF	TGCGCCAGCAGCTTAGCCGGGACACGGGCGTTTTCTCCCACAGATACGCAGTATTTT
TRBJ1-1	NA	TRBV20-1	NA	CSASQVTPEAFF	TGCAGTGCTAGTCAGGTAACCCCTGAAGCTTTCTTT
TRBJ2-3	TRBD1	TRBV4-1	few	CASSQDSRQGARDTQYF	TGCGCCAGCAGCCAAGATTCGAGACAGGGGGCAAGAGATACGCAGTATTTT
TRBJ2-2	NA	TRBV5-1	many	CASSLGGGFVTGELFF	TGCGCCAGCAGCCTAGGCGGAGGATTTGTGACCGGGGAGCTGTTTTTT
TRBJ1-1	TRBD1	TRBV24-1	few	CATSETGGVTEAFF	TGTGCCACCAGTGAAACAGGGGGGGTCACTGAAGCTTTCTTT
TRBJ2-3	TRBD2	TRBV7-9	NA	CASSLGLREVTDTQYF	TGTGCCAGCAGCTTAGGGCTCCGGGAGGTCACAGATACGCAGTATTTT
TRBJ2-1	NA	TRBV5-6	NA	CASSWGYNEQFF	TGTGCCAGCAGTTGGGGATACAATGAGCAGTTCTTC
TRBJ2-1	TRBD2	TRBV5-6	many	CASSLEGTSNEQFF	TGTGCCAGCAGCTTGGAGGGGACTAGCAATGAGCAGTTCTTC
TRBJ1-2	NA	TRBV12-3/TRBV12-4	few	CAVTRVGLNYGYTF	TGTGCCGTGACAAGGGTCGGGCTCAACTATGGCTACACCTTC
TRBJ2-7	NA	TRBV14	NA	CASSQDPPNPTYEQYF	TGTGCCAGCAGCCAAGATCCCCCGAACCCCACCTACGAGCAGTACTTC
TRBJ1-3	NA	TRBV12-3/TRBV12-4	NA	CASTVGAAGNTIYF	TGTGCCAGCACCGTGGGAGCGGCCGGAAACACCATATATTTT